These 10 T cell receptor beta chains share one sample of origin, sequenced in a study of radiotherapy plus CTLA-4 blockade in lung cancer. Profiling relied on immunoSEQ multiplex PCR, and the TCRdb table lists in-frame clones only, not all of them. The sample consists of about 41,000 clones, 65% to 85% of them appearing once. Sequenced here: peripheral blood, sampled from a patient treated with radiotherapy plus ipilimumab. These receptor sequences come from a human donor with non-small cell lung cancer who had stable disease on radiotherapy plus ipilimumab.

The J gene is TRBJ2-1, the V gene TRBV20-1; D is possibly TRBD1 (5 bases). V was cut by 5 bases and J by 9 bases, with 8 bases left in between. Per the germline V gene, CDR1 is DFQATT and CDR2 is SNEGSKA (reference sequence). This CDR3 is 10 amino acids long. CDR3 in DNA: TGCAGTGCTTTAGGGGTTGAGCAGTTCTTC. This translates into CSALGVEQFF.

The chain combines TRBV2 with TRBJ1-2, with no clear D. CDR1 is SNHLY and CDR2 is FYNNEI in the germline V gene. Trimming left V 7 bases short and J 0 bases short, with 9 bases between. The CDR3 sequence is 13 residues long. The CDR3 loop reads CASNYRSNYGYTF. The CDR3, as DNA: TGTGCCAGCAACTACCGATCTAACTATGGCTACACCTTC.

DNA for the CDR3: TGCGCCAGCAGTGAGTCCGGGGGGCAGGCCCAGTACTTC. This sequence encodes CASSESGGQAQYF. This chain joins TRBV10-2 and TRBJ2-5; D is possibly TRBD2 (7 bases). Trimming stripped 0 bases from V and 9 bases from J, with 11 bases between. Germline CDR1 reads WSHSY; CDR2 reads SAAADI. The CDR3 consists of 13 residues.

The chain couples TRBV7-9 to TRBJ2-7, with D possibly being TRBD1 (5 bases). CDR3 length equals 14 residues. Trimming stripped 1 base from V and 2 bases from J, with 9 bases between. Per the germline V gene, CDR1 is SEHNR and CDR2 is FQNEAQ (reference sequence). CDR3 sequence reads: CASSLGTQTYEQYV. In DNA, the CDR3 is TGTGCCAGCAGCTTAGGGACACAAACCTACGAGCAGTACGTC.

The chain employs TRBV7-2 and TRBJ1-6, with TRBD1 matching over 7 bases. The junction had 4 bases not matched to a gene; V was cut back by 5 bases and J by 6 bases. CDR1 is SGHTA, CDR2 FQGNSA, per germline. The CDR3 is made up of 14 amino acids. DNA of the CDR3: TGTGCCAGCAGCCCGGGACAGCTTAATTCACCCCTCCACTTT. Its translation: CASSPGQLNSPLHF.

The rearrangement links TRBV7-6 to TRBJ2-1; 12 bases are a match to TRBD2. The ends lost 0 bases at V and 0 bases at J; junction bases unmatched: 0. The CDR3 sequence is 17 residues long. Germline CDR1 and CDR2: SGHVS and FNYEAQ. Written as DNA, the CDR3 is TGTGCCAGCAGCTTAGCGGGACTAGCGGGCTCCTACAATGAGCAGTTCTTC. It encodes CASSLAGLAGSYNEQFF.

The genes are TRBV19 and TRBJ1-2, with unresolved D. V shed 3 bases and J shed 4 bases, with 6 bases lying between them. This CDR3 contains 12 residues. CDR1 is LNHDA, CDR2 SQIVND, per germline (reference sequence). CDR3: CASSIYGYGYTF. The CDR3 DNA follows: TGTGCCAGTAGTATCTACGGCTATGGCTACACCTTC.

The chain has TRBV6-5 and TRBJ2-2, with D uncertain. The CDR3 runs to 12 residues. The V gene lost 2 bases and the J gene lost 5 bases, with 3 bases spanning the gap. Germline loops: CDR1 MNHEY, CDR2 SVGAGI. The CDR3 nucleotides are TGTGCCAGCAGTTACCCTACCGGGGAGCTGTTTTTT. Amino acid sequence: CASSYPTGELFF.

For the CDR3, the DNA is TGTGCCAGCAGTGACCCTATGTCCCACCGCGGTGAAGCTTTCTTT. Translation gives CASSDPMSHRGEAFF. This chain links TRBV25-1 with TRBJ1-1, with D hard to call. The CDR3 contains 15 residues. V dropped 3 bases and J dropped 7 bases, with 18 bases sitting between them. Germline values: CDR1 MGHDK, CDR2 SYGVNS.

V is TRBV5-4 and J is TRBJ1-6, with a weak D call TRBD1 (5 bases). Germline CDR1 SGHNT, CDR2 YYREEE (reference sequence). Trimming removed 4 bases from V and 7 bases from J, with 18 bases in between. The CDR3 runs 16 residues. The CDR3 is CASSTGRHARNSPLHF. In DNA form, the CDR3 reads TGTGCCAGCAGCACAGGACGACATGCGAGAAATTCACCCCTCCACTTT.